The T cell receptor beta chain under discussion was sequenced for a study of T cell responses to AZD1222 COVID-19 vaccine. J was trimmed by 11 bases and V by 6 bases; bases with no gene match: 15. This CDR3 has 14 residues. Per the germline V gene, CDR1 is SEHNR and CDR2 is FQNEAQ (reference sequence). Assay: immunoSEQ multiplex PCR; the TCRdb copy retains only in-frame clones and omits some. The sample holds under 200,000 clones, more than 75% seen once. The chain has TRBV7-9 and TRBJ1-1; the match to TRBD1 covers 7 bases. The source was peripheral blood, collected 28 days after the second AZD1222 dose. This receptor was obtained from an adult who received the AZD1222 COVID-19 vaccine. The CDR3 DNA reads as TGTGCCAGCAGTCCCCCCCCGACAGGGCCGTACGCTTTCTTT. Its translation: CASSPPPTGPYAFF.